The next 23 T cell receptor beta chains were all read from a single sample in a study of regulatory T cells in long-lasting Graves disease. According to the study, TCR beta libraries were built with iRepertoire HTBI primers and CDR3-region Arm-PCR. TCRdb processed the multiplex PCR reads anew with MiXCR; each CDR3 protein has one entry. The sample has roughly 400,000 distinct CDR3 sequences, roughly 15% seen once. The time point is: newly diagnosed GD, antithyroid drugs for less than 3 months. PBMC-derived RNA was used for the TCR library. These data were also reused for a study on T cells in Graves' hyperthyroidism and ophthalmopathy.

The specimen was peripheral blood mononuclear cells (PBMCs), collected at new diagnosis, from a patient treated with antithyroid drugs. The receptors were sampled from a woman between 18 and 29 years old with Graves disease.

V and J are TRBV9 and TRBJ1-6; TRBD1 aligns across 11 bases. The J segment lost 6 bases and the V segment lost 4 bases, leaving 6 bases of the junction unmatched. The CDR3 extends over 16 amino acids. Germline V CDR1 and CDR2: SGDLS, YYNGEE. The CDR3 sequence: CASSQGQGVSNSPLHF. The CDR3 DNA reads TGTGCCAGCAGCCAGGGACAGGGGGTTAGTAATTCACCCCTCCACTTT.

This clonotype was counted many times. The chain carries TRBV7-6 and TRBJ1-2; possibly TRBD1 for D (5 bases). Germline values: CDR1 SGHVS, CDR2 FNYEAQ. The V gene lost 3 bases and the J gene lost 6 bases, with 20 bases spanning the gap. The CDR3 sequence is 16 residues long. The CDR3, as DNA: TGTGCCAGCAGCTTTGAAGACTCCGGGACGTCGGATGGCTACACCTTC. It yields the protein CASSFEDSGTSDGYTF.

The chain has TRBV11-2 and TRBJ2-3, with 14 bases matching TRBD2. Germline CDR1 SGHAT, CDR2 FQNNGV. With 5 bases clipped from V and 1 base from J, the junction kept 11 bases outside the gene matches. The CDR3 is made up of 19 amino acids. CDR3: CASSPAGTSGSSRTDTQYF. DNA of the CDR3: TGTGCCAGCAGCCCCGCCGGGACTAGCGGGAGTTCTCGCACAGATACGCAGTATTTT.

This clonotype was seen many times. V gene TRBV12-3 or TRBV12-4 combines with J gene TRBJ2-7; 7 bases agree with TRBD1. This CDR3 region has 14 residues. Unmatched junction bases numbered 7, after V lost 6 bases and J lost 2 bases. CDR3 nucleotides: TGTGCCAGCAGATACAGGGGAACCGCCTACGAGCAGTACTTC. Translating it yields CASRYRGTAYEQYF.

CDR3 nucleotides: TGCGCCAGCAGTTTCTCACCGGGGAGCTCCTACGAGCAGTACTTC. It specifies CASSFSPGSSYEQYF. The chain combines TRBV5-1 with TRBJ2-7, with D possibly being TRBD2 (5 bases). The germline V gene has CDR1 SGHRS and CDR2 YFSETQ. The CDR3 spans 15 residues. V was cut by 5 bases and J by 0 bases, with 15 bases left in between.

As concerns this clonotype: A much larger clone lies one base from this, so it may be a read error. This chain joins TRBV2 and TRBJ1-4; no clear D. The CDR3 covers 13 residues. Germline V gene data show CDR1 as SNHLY and CDR2 as FYNNEI. The CDR3 nucleotides are TGTGCCAGCAGACCCGGCCGTAATGAAAAACTGGTTTTT. It specifies CASRPGRNEKLVF.

The sample holds many counts of this clonotype. CDR3 DNA: TGTGCCAGCGGCTTACAGGGGGCGGCACTAGCTGAGCAGTTCTTC. As protein: CASGLQGAALAEQFF. The J gene is TRBJ2-1, the V gene TRBV27, with TRBD1 matching 9 bases. The germline CDR1 and CDR2 sequences are MNHEY and SMNVEV (reference sequence). The trim removed 8 bases at V and 9 bases at J, leaving 14 bases unmatched. The CDR3 has 15 amino acids.

This clonotype has at least ten counts. The rearrangement joins TRBV12-3 or TRBV12-4 to TRBJ2-7, with D perhaps matching TRBD2 (5 bases). The ends were cut back, 0 bases at V and 5 bases at J, with 8 bases in the middle. The CDR3 has 13 residues. The CDR3 DNA follows: TGTGCCAGCAGTTTAGCAGAGGAGGACGAGCAGTACTTC. This gives the protein CASSLAEEDEQYF.

This clonotype has more than one count but fewer than ten. The chain couples TRBV27 to TRBJ2-7, with TRBD2 matching over 7 bases. V shed 4 bases and J 3 bases; nucleotides not matched to a gene: 6. Germline CDR1 MNHEY, CDR2 SMNVEV (reference sequence). This CDR3 has 14 amino acids. The CDR3 sequence is CASSWFSGHYEQYF. The CDR3 nucleotides are TGTGCCAGCAGTTGGTTTAGCGGGCACTACGAGCAGTACTTC.

This clonotype appeared many times. CDR3 amino acids: CASSEVLVAGGTDEQFF. Here the CDR3 DNA reads TGTGCCAGCAGTGAAGTTTTGGTAGCGGGAGGTACGGATGAGCAGTTCTTC. The chain combines TRBV6-2 or TRBV6-3 with TRBJ2-1; 10 nucleotides line up with TRBD2. V dropped 5 bases and J dropped 8; count of bases not matched to a gene: 15. The length of the CDR3 is 17 residues. The germline V gene has CDR1 MNHEY and CDR2 SVGEGT.

At least ten counts were recorded for this clonotype. The chain has TRBV3-1 and TRBJ2-3; D uncertain. The CDR3 spans 13 residues. The germline gives CDR1 LGHDT, CDR2 YNNKEL (reference sequence). Trimming removed 4 bases at V and 8 bases at J, with 13 bases between. The CDR3: CASSRFGFRTQYF. The CDR3, as DNA: TGTGCCAGCAGCCGCTTCGGGTTCCGTACGCAGTATTTT.

This clonotype was seen many times. The V call is TRBV27, the J call TRBJ2-5; 9 positions match TRBD2. The CDR3 spans 17 residues. Germline-derived CDR1 and CDR2 are MNHEY and SMNVEV (reference sequence). The junction had 11 bases not matched to a gene; V was cut back by 2 bases and J by 4 bases. The CDR3 DNA follows: TGTGCCAGCAGTTTACGTCTAGCGGGAAGTGGTTCAGAGACCCAGTACTTC. Translation gives CASSLRLAGSGSETQYF.

In this sample, this clonotype turned up many times. The genes are TRBV20-1 and TRBJ2-7; no clear D gene. Germline-derived CDR1 and CDR2 are DFQATT and SNEGSKA (reference sequence). The V end lost 6 bases, the J end lost 2 bases, and 17 bases lay between the germline ends. CDR3 length: 14 residues. The CDR3 DNA is TGCAGTGCCCCCTCCGTTCGGTCGACCTACGAGCAGTACTTC. This gives the protein CSAPSVRSTYEQYF.

This clonotype was observed at least ten times. The genes are TRBV2 and TRBJ1-1; 9 bases align to TRBD1. Per the germline V gene, CDR1 is SNHLY and CDR2 is FYNNEI. The CDR3 covers 16 residues. Unmatched junction bases numbered 5, after V lost 1 base and J lost 2 bases. CDR3 amino acids: CASSEGTGAGNTEAFF. The CDR3 coding sequence is TGTGCCAGCAGTGAAGGGACAGGGGCGGGAAACACTGAAGCTTTCTTT.

In this sample, this clonotype turned up many times. V usage is TRBV10-3 and J usage is TRBJ2-3; 10 nucleotides agree with TRBD2. The CDR3 spans 16 residues. The ends lost 2 bases at V and 0 bases at J; junction bases unmatched: 2. From germline, CDR1 is ENHRY and CDR2 SYGVKD. The CDR3 DNA reads as TGTGCCATCAGTGAGAGGACTAGCGGAAGCACAGATACGCAGTATTTT. Translating it yields CAISERTSGSTDTQYF.

In this sample, this clonotype turned up many times. This sequence joins TRBV3-1 and TRBJ1-5; D is uncertain. V was shortened by 9 bases and J by 3 bases, with 12 bases between the two germline ends. There are 13 residues in the CDR3. Germline lookup yields CDR1 LGHDT and CDR2 YNNKEL (reference sequence). The CDR3 DNA sequence: TGTGCCAGTTCGGACGGGAACAATCAGCCCCAGCATTTT. Its protein is CASSDGNNQPQHF.

This clonotype was seen at least ten times. V gene TRBV20-1 combines with J gene TRBJ2-7; D is ambiguous. The germline gives CDR1 DFQATT, CDR2 SNEGSKA (reference sequence). This CDR3 has 16 amino acids. V lost 6 bases, J lost 3 bases, and 24 bases lay in between. The CDR3 sequence: CSAQRSSAAQNYEQYF. The CDR3 DNA reads as TGCAGTGCCCAGAGATCTTCGGCGGCTCAAAACTACGAGCAGTACTTC.

This clonotype turned up a few times. The rearrangement uses TRBV12-3 or TRBV12-4 and TRBJ2-6; 10 bases fit TRBD1. V shed 8 bases, J shed 4 bases, and the junction held 14 bases outside the gene matches. CDR3 length: 18 amino acids. This CDR3 is CASSPSGTGVSGANVLTF. The CDR3 bases are TGTGCCAGCTCGCCCTCCGGGACAGGGGTCTCCGGGGCCAACGTCCTGACTTTC.

This clonotype was recorded many times. The rearrangement joins TRBV7-9 to TRBJ2-7; possible D gene TRBD2, 5 bases. The CDR3 loop spans 14 amino acids. V was cut by 5 bases and J by 2 bases, with 13 bases left in between. Germline values: CDR1 SEHNR, CDR2 FQNEAQ (reference sequence). The CDR3 reads CASSLQRAAYEQYF. In nucleotides, the CDR3 is TGTGCCAGCAGCCTACAGAGGGCTGCCTACGAGCAGTACTTC.

This clonotype was detected ten times or more. This chain uses TRBV12-3 or TRBV12-4 with TRBJ1-2; perhaps TRBD1 as D (6 bases). This CDR3 region has 16 residues. V lost 1 base to trimming and J lost 3 bases, with 15 bases between them. The CDR3, as DNA: TGTGCCAGCAGTTTAGGGCCCCACAGGGACCACTATGGCTACACCTTC. It encodes CASSLGPHRDHYGYTF.

In this sample, this clonotype turned up many times. The chain combines TRBV20-1 with TRBJ2-5, with a weak D call TRBD2 (5 bases). Germline lookup yields CDR1 DFQATT and CDR2 SNEGSKA (reference sequence). This CDR3 spans 11 amino acids. V lost 3 bases to trimming and J lost 14 bases, with 16 bases between them. The CDR3 is CSAREDGPSYF. CDR3 bases: TGCAGTGCTAGGGAGGACGGACCTTCATACTTC.

This clonotype has ten or more counts. The rearrangement uses TRBV6-5 and TRBJ2-1; 12 bases agree with TRBD2. J was trimmed by 10 bases and V by 0 bases; bases with no gene match: 7. Germline V CDR1 and CDR2: MNHEY, SVGAGI. The CDR3 has 16 amino acids. CDR3 sequence: CASSYSVLAGGDEQFF. The DNA of the CDR3 is TGTGCCAGCAGTTACTCGGTTCTAGCGGGAGGGGACGAGCAGTTCTTC.

The rearrangement uses TRBV27 and TRBJ2-7; tentatively, D is TRBD2 (7 bases). This CDR3 region has 12 residues. Germline lookup yields CDR1 MNHEY and CDR2 SMNVEV (reference sequence). Trimming took 3 bases from V and 6 from J, leaving 9 bases between them. As DNA, the CDR3 is TGTGCCAGCAGTTTCGGGGGGCTCGAGCAGTACTTC. Encoded protein: CASSFGGLEQYF.